This TCR beta chain was identified during a study of T cells in Graves' hyperthyroidism and ophthalmopathy. Regions amplified from RNA transcripts were the TCR beta CDR3 regions. The TCR CDR3 first-round RT-PCR relied on the HTBI primer set. In TCRdb, the multiplex PCR reads were re-called with MiXCR into one record per CDR3 protein. Counted here are about 510,000 distinct CDR3 sequences, around 15% occurring once; the ten biggest clones make up approximately 15%. Study observations and caveats: Most thyroid clonotypes that were expanded above 0.001 also turned up in blood.

V trimming: 4 bases; J trimming: 4 bases; junction bases outside the gene matches: 5. Per the germline V gene, CDR1 is SGHTA and CDR2 is FQGNSA. The CDR3 is 15 amino acids. As regards this clonotype: The antigen remains unidentified.

Uncontrolled infection, other autoimmune disease, pregnancy or lactation disqualified patients from enrolment. Thyroid ultrasound and orbital computed tomography, with clinical symptoms and serum thyroxine and TRAb, informed diagnoses. This clonotype originated in a woman between 40 and 55 years old with Graves' hyperthyroidism. Sequencing was performed on blood. The chain uses TRBV7-2 and TRBJ2-5, with 11 bases matching TRBD1. In DNA form, the CDR3 reads TGTGCCAGCAGCTCTAGCGGGACAGGGGGAGAGACCCAGTACTTC. It encodes CASSSSGTGGETQYF.